The next 5 T cell receptor beta chains were all read from a single sample in a study of lymphopenia after photon versus proton radiotherapy. Assay used: immunoSEQ multiplex PCR; TCRdb lists only in-frame clones, some missing. The table records 20,000 to 30,000 clones, approximately 80% of them present only once. Sequences were derived from peripheral blood, sampled from a patient treated with photon-based radiotherapy. These receptors all come from a middle-aged man with gastric cancer.

V gene TRBV2 combines with J gene TRBJ1-5; D call uncertain. Germline V gives CDR1 SNHLY, CDR2 FYNNEI. This CDR3 region has 12 residues. Trimming took 5 bases from V and 5 from J, leaving 7 bases between them. The CDR3 spells CASSPSDQPQHF. CDR3 sequence (DNA): TGTGCCAGCAGTCCATCCGATCAGCCCCAGCATTTT.

The chain uses TRBV11-2 and TRBJ2-5; 7 nucleotides agree with TRBD2. The CDR3 has 16 residues. Trimming cost V 2 bases and J 5 bases; bases outside gene matches: 11. From germline, CDR1 is SGHAT and CDR2 FQNNGV. CDR3 nucleotide sequence: TGTGCCAGCAGCTTATCTTCGGGGGGAACCGGGGAGACCCAGTACTTC. This encodes CASSLSSGGTGETQYF.

This clone was counted once. The chain couples TRBV9 to TRBJ2-2; D ambiguous. The CDR3 sequence is 13 residues long. Germline-derived CDR1 and CDR2 are SGDLS and YYNGEE. Trimming shortened V by 0 bases and J by 4 bases, and 4 bases separated the two germline ends. DNA for the CDR3: TGTGCCAGCAGCGTAGGACCCACCGGGGAGCTGTTTTTT. Translated: CASSVGPTGELFF.

In this sample, this clone turned up once. The V and J genes are TRBV28 and TRBJ2-5, with TRBD2 matching over 7 bases. The CDR3 length is 15 residues. The J segment lost 0 bases and the V segment lost 3 bases, leaving 4 bases of the junction unmatched. The germline CDR1 and CDR2 sequences are MDHEN and SYDVKM. The CDR3 sequence: CASSFSGWDQETQYF. CDR3 nucleotides: TGTGCCAGCAGTTTTAGCGGGTGGGACCAAGAGACCCAGTACTTC.

The chain couples TRBV7-9 to TRBJ2-1, with D unclear. This CDR3 is built from 13 residues. Germline V gene sequence: CDR1 SEHNR, CDR2 FQNEAQ (reference sequence). V was pared by 11 bases and J by 0 bases, with 11 bases between. The CDR3 nucleotides read TGTGCCTATGACACCAGCTCCTACAATGAGCAGTTCTTC. This codes for CAYDTSSYNEQFF.